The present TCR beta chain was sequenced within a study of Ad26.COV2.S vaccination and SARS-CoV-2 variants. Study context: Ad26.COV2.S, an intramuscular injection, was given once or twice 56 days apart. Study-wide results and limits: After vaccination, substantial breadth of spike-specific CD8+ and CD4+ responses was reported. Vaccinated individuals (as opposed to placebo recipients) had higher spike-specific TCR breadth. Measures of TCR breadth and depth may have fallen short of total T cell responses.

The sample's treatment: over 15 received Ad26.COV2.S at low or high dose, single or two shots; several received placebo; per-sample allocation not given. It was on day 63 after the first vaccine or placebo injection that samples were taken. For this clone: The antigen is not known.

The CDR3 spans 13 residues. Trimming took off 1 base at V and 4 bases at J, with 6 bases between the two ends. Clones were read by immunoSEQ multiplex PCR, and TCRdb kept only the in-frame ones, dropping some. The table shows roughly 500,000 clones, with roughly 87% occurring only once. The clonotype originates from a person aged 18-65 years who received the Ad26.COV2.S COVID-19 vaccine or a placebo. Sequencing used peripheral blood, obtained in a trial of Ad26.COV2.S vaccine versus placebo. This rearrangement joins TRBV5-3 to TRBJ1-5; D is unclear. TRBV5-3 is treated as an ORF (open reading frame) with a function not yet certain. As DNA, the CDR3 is TGTGCCAGAAGCTTGAGCGGGAATCAGCCCCAGCATTTT. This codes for CARSLSGNQPQHF.